This passage covers 15 T cell receptor beta chains from one sample sequenced in a study of T cell responses to AZD1222 COVID-19 vaccine (dated by TCRdb to about 2021). Library generation was performed with the immunoSEQ multiplex PCR assay. The source is immuneACCESS, and TCRdb retained only in-frame sequences with V and J called. Part of the clones is not carried over; for the studies checked, unresolved V genes explain less than half of this, and the remainder is unexplained. The table for this sample lists some 130,000 clones; around 90% of them were counted only once. 1.9% of the sample goes to the ten largest clones. The time point label, read with the paper, signifies: baseline before first vaccination. The sample consisted of peripheral blood, taken on day 0 of AZD1222 vaccination. These receptors came from an adult in good health.

This clone has only one observation. This chain links TRBV5-6 with TRBJ2-2, with 7 bases matching TRBD2. The germline gives CDR1 SGHDT, CDR2 YYEEEE. V trimming: 4 bases; J trimming: 1 base; junction bases outside the gene matches: 4. The CDR3 covers 15 residues. Here the CDR3 DNA reads TGTGCCAGCAGCCCACTAGCGCGGAACACCGGGGAGCTGTTTTTT. This gives the protein CASSPLARNTGELFF. The whole variable domain, remainder taken from reference TRBV5-6 and TRBJ2-2, is DAGVTQSPTHLIKTRGQQVTLRCSPKSGHDTVSWYQQALGQGPQFIFQYYEEEERQRGNFPDRFSGHQFPNYSSELNVNALLLGDSALYLCASSPLARNTGELFFGEGSRLTVL.

The chain employs TRBV7-2 and TRBJ1-1, with no clear D. The V gene lost 5 bases and the J gene lost 1 base, with 11 bases spanning the gap. CDR3 length equals 14 residues. Germline V gives CDR1 SGHTA, CDR2 FQGNSA. CDR3 region: CASSPDLGNTEAFF. The CDR3 DNA reads as TGTGCCAGCAGCCCGGACCTGGGGAACACTGAAGCTTTCTTT.

The chain uses TRBV3-1 (or the pseudogene TRBV3-2) and TRBJ1-6, with 11 bases aligning to TRBD1. The CDR3 extends over 16 amino acids. Trimming cost V 4 bases and J 8 bases; bases outside gene matches: 7. Germline V lookup: CDR1 LGHDT, CDR2 YNNKEL (reference sequence). The chain's CDR3 is CASSPIRDRGDSPLHF. The CDR3 DNA follows: TGTGCCAGCAGCCCGATCCGGGACAGGGGGGATTCACCCCTCCACTTT.

This chain connects TRBV6-1 to TRBJ2-7; maybe TRBD1 (5 bases). The CDR3 has 14 amino acids. V dropped 1 base and J dropped 5 bases, with 12 bases sitting between them. Germline V CDR1 and CDR2: MNHNS, SASEGT. In DNA form, the CDR3 reads TGTGCCAGCAGTGAAGGAGCGACAGTAAACGAGCAGTACTTC. Translated: CASSEGATVNEQYF.

The rearrangement links TRBV18 to TRBJ1-6; no reliable D call. Germline V gives CDR1 KGHSH, CDR2 LQKENI. CDR3 length: 15 amino acids. V lost 1 base and J 7 bases, leaving 11 bases between the germline ends. The CDR3: CASSPRDDVNSPLHF. The CDR3 coding sequence is TGTGCCAGCTCACCACGCGATGATGTCAATTCACCCCTCCACTTT.

The chain has TRBV5-6 and TRBJ1-5; a possible D gene is TRBD1 (5 bases). Trimming took 0 bases from V and 4 from J, leaving 17 bases between them. This CDR3 spans 17 amino acids. CDR1 and CDR2 from the germline V gene are SGHDT and YYEEEE. CDR3 DNA: TGTGCCAGCAGCTTGGGGGGCCCAGGCAGGGTAAATCAGCCCCAGCATTTT. Its protein is CASSLGGPGRVNQPQHF.

The gene calls are TRBV15 and TRBJ1-2, with a possible D match to TRBD1 (5 bases). Deletions cut 0 bases from V and 6 bases from J, with 14 bases between. Germline CDR1 LNHNV, CDR2 YYDKDF (reference sequence). There are 15 residues in the CDR3. Here the CDR3 reads CATSRDLRQPNGYTF. CDR3 DNA sequence: TGTGCCACCAGCAGAGATCTGAGACAGCCGAATGGCTACACCTTC.

The V call is TRBV6-5, the J call TRBJ1-2, with TRBD1 matching 9 bases. Germline loops: CDR1 MNHEY, CDR2 SVGAGI. CDR3 length: 15 amino acids. J lost 3 bases, V lost 0 bases, and 2 bases had no gene match. The CDR3 nucleotides are TGTGCCAGCAGTTACTCAGGACAGGGGCACTATGGCTACACCTTC. Encoded protein: CASSYSGQGHYGYTF.

The genes are TRBV4-3 and TRBJ2-2, with a weak D call TRBD2 (6 bases). The CDR3 extends over 14 amino acids. Trimming cost V 3 bases and J 2 bases, with 7 bases left between them. CDR1 LGHNA and CDR2 YSLEER come from the germline V gene. CDR3 sequence (DNA): TGCGCCAGCAGCCAGGGACTTAACACCGGGGAGCTGTTTTTT. This translates into CASSQGLNTGELFF.

This clone showed up just a few times. This chain uses TRBV5-4 with TRBJ2-3; no clear D gene. CDR3 size: 14 residues. CDR1 SGHNT and CDR2 YYREEE come from the germline V gene (reference sequence). V was shortened by 3 bases and J by 5 bases, with 13 bases between the two germline ends. The CDR3 nucleotides are TGTGCCAGCAGCTCGCAGAAAGTTGGAGATACGCAGTATTTT. This codes for CASSSQKVGDTQYF.

This sequence joins TRBV4-1 and TRBJ1-3; TRBD1 matches 7 bases. Looked up from germline, CDR1 is MGHRA and CDR2 is YSYEKL. V was pared by 7 bases and J by 5 bases, with 11 bases of the junction left unmatched. The length of the CDR3 is 15 residues. The CDR3 DNA sequence: TGCGCCAGCACCGAAAATGAGGGGGCAAGAAACACCATATATTTT. Its translation is CASTENEGARNTIYF.

The V gene is TRBV11-3, the J gene TRBJ2-5, with TRBD2 matching 10 bases. Germline-derived CDR1 and CDR2 are SGHNT and YENEEA. Trimming removed 1 base from V and 3 bases from J; junction bases left unmatched: 8. The CDR3 is 17 residues long. CDR3 loop: CASSLVLAGVVEETQYF. As DNA, the CDR3 is TGTGCCAGCAGCTTAGTTCTAGCGGGAGTAGTGGAAGAGACCCAGTACTTC.

V is TRBV11-2 and J is TRBJ2-1; 9 nucleotides align to TRBD1. This CDR3 comprises 15 residues. CDR1 and CDR2 from the germline V gene are SGHAT and FQNNGV. J gave up 6 bases and V 2 bases, and 5 bases lay outside the gene matches. The CDR3: CASSLRDRVTNEQFF. As DNA, the CDR3 is TGTGCCAGCAGCTTACGGGACAGGGTCACCAATGAGCAGTTCTTC.

The J gene is TRBJ1-1, the V gene TRBV5-3, with D possibly being TRBD1 (5 bases). TRBV5-3 carries the ORF label, with uncertain function. The CDR3 is 18 residues long. V lost 2 bases and J 3 bases, leaving 23 bases between the germline ends. For the CDR3, the DNA is TGTGCCAGAAGCTTTACTGGGGCCTCTCCGTTGTTATACACTGAAGCTTTCTTT. The encoded protein is CARSFTGASPLLYTEAFF.

The J gene is TRBJ1-1, the V gene TRBV19; D perhaps matches TRBD1 (5 bases). The CDR3 spans 14 residues. V was clipped by 5 bases and J by 1 base, with 11 bases between them. Germline V CDR1 and CDR2: LNHDA, SQIVND (reference sequence). Here the CDR3 DNA reads TGTGCCAGTAGTTGGGGGATAGGGAACACTGAAGCTTTCTTT. Translation: CASSWGIGNTEAFF.